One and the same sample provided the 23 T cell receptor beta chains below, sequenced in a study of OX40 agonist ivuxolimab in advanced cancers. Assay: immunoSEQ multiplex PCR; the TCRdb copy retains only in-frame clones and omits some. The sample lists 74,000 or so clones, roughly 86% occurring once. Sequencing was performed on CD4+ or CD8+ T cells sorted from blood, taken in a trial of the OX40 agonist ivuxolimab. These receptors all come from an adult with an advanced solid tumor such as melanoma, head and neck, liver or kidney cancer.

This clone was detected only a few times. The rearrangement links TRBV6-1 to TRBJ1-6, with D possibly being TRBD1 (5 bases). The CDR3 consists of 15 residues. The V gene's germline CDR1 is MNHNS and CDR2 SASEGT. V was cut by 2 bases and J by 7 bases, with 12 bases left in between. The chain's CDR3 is CASSELRRGNSPLHF. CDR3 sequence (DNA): TGTGCCAGCAGTGAATTACGACGGGGCAATTCACCCCTCCACTTT.

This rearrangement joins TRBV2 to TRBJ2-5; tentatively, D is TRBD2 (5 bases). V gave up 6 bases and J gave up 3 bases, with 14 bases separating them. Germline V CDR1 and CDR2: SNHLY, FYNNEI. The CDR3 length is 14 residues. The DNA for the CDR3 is TGTGCCAGCAGCTTTAGCGAAAGTAAAGAGACCCAGTACTTC. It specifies CASSFSESKETQYF. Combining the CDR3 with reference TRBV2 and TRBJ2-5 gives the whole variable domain EPEVTQTPSHQVTQMGQEVILRCVPISNHLYFYWYRQILGQKVEFLVSFYNNEISEKSEIFDDQFSVERPDGSNFTLKIRSTKLEDSAMYFCASSFSESKETQYFGPGTRLLVL.

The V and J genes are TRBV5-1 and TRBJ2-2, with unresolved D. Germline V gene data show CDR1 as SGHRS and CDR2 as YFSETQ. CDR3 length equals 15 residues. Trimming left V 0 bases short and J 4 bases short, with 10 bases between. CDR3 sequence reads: CASSLGQTSTGELFF. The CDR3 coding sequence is TGCGCCAGCAGCTTGGGGCAGACGAGCACCGGGGAGCTGTTTTTT.

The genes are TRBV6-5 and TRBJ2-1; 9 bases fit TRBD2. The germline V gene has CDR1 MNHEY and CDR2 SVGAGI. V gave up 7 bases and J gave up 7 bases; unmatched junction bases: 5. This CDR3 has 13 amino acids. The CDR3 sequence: CASIRAGGNEQFF. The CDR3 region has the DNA TGTGCCAGCATTCGAGCGGGGGGTAATGAGCAGTTCTTC.

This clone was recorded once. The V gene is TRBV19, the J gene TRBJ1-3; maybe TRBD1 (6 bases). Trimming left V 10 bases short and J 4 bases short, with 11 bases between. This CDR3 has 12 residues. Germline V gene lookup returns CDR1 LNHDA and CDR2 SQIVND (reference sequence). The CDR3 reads CATTGSGNTIYF. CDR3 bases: TGTGCCACCACAGGGTCCGGAAACACCATATATTTT.

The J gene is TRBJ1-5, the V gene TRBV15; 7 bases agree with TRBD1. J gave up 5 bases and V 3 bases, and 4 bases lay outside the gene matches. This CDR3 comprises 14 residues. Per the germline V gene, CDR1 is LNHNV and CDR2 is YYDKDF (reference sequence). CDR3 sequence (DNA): TGTGCCACCAGCAGCGACAGGGTCTATCAGCCCCAGCATTTT. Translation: CATSSDRVYQPQHF.

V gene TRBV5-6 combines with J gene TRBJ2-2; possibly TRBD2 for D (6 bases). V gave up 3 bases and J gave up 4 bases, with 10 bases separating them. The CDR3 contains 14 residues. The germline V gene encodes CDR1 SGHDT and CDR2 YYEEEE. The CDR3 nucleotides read TGTGCCAGCAGCTCCGGGACTCCCACCGGGGAGCTGTTTTTT. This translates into CASSSGTPTGELFF.

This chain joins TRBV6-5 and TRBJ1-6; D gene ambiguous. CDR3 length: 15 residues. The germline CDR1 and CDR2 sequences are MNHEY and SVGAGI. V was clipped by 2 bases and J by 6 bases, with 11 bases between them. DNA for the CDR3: TGTGCCAGCAGTTACGTGGGAAAGGGTAATTCACCCCTCCACTTT. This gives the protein CASSYVGKGNSPLHF.

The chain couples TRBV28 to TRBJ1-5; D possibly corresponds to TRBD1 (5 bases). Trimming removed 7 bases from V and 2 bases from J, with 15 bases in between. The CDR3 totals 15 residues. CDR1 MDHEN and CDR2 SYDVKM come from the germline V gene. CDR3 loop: CASNLLFRGNQPQHF. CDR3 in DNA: TGTGCCAGCAACCTCTTGTTCAGGGGCAATCAGCCCCAGCATTTT.

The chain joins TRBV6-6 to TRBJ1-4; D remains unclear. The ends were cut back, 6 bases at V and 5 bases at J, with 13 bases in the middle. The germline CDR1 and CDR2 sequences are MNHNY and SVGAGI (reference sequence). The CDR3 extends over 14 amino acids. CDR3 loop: CASRLPGPNEKLFF. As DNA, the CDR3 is TGTGCCAGCAGGTTACCGGGTCCCAATGAAAAACTGTTTTTT.

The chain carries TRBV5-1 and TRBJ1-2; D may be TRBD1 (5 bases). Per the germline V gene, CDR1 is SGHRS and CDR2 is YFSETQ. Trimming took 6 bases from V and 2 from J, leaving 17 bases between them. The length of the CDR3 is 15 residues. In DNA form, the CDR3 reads TGCGCCAGCACAATAGCCCCGACAGTGAACTATGGCTACACCTTC. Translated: CASTIAPTVNYGYTF.

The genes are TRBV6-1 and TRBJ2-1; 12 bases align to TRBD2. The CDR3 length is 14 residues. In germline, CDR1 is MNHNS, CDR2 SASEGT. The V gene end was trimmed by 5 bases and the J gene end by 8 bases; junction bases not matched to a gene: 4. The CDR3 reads CASSPSGGVDEQFF. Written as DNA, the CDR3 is TGTGCCAGCAGTCCTAGCGGGGGGGTCGATGAGCAGTTCTTC.

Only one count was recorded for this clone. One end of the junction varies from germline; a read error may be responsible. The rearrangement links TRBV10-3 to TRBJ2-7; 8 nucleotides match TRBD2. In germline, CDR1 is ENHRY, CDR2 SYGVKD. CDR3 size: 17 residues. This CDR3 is CAISESWVAGLSCEQYF. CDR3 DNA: TGTGCCATCAGTGAGTCGTGGGTAGCGGGACTCTCCTGCGAGCAGTACTTC.

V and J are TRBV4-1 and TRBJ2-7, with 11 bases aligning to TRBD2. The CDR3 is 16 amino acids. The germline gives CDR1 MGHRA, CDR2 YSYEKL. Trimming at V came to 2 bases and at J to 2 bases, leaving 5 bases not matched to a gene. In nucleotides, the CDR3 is TGCGCCAGCAGCCAAAGGCTTAGCGGGGGGGCCTACGAGCAGTACTTC. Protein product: CASSQRLSGGAYEQYF.

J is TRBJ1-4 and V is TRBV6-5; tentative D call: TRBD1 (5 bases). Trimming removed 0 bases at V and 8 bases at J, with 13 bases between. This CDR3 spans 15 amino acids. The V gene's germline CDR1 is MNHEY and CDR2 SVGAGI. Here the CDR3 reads CASSYSAGEGEKLFF. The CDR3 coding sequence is TGTGCCAGCAGTTACTCGGCGGGGGAAGGGGAAAAACTGTTTTTT.

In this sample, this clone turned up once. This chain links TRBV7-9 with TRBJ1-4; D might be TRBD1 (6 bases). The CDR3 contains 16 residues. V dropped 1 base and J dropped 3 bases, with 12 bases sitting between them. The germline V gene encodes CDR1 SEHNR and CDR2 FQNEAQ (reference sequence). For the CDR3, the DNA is TGTGCCAGCAGCTTAGAAGGGGGACACGCTAATGAAAAACTGTTTTTT. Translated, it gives CASSLEGGHANEKLFF.

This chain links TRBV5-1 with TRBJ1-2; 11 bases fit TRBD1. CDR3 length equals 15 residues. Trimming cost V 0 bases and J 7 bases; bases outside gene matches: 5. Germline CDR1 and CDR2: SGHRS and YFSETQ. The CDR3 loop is CASSLAGQGASGYTF. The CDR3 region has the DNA TGCGCCAGCAGCTTGGCAGGACAGGGGGCATCTGGCTACACCTTC.

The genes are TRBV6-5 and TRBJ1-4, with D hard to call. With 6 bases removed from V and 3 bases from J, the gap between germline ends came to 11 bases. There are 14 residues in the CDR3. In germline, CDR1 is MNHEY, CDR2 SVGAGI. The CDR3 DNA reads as TGTGCCAGCAGCCCCGGGTCGGCTAATGAAAAACTGTTTTTT. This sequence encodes CASSPGSANEKLFF.

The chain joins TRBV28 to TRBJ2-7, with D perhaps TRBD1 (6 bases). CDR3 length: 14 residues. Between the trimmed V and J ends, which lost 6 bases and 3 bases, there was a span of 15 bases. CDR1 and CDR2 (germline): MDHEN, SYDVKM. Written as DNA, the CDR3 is TGTGCCAGCAGGAGGGACACCAAGGGCTACGAGCAGTACTTC. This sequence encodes CASRRDTKGYEQYF.

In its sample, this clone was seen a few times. CDR3 protein: CASSSPGQGLYGYTF. The CDR3 region has the DNA TGTGCCAGTAGTAGCCCTGGACAGGGTCTCTATGGCTACACCTTC. V is TRBV19 and J is TRBJ1-2; TRBD1 aligns across 8 bases. Germline CDR1 reads LNHDA; CDR2 reads SQIVND (reference sequence). The CDR3 has 15 residues. The ends lost 4 bases at V and 4 bases at J; junction bases unmatched: 8.

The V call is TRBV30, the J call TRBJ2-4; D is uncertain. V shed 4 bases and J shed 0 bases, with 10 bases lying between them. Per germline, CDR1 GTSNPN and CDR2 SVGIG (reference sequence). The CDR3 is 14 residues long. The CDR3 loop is CAWTPWIAKNIQYF. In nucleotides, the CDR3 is TGTGCCTGGACCCCGTGGATAGCCAAAAACATTCAGTACTTC.

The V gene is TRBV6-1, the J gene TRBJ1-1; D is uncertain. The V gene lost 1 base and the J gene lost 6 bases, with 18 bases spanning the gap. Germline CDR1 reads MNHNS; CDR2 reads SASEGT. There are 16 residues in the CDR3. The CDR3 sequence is CASSEVTTITGSEAFF. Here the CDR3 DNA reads TGTGCCAGCAGTGAAGTAACGACCATTACGGGTTCTGAAGCTTTCTTT.

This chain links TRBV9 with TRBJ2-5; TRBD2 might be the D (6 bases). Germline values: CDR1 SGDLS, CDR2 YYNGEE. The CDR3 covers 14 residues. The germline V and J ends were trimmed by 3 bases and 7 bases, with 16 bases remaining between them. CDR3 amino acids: CASSGGGIEGTQYF. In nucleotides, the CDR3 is TGTGCCAGCAGCGGTGGGGGGATCGAGGGGACCCAGTACTTC.